This T cell receptor beta chain was recovered during a study of blood T cell repertoires in COVID-19. Whole-study context: Acute and convalescent COVID-19 samples came from the United States, Italy and Spain. In each case, the material was cDNA or gDNA derived from T cells, B-cell-depleted T cells, or PBMCs.

Authors' processing steps: Amplification of reference gene primers was used by the study to estimate nucleated cell counts. Libraries were prepared by immunoSEQ multiplex PCR; TCRdb keeps only in-frame clonotypes and omits some of them. V and J calls plus clone size are reproduced from that table; the DNA served to infer D and trimming. Here the sample spans some 26,000 clones, approximately 72% being singletons. Per germline, CDR1 MDHEN and CDR2 SYDVKM. This CDR3 comprises 13 residues. Trimming took off 8 bases at V and 3 bases at J, with 11 bases between the two ends. While infection was still active, Seattle patients were enrolled and then followed longitudinally.

The gene calls are TRBV28 and TRBJ1-3, with a possible D match to TRBD1 (5 bases). The source of this sequence is a man between 45 and 60 years old with COVID-19, enrolled during active disease. Sequences were obtained from peripheral blood. This CDR3 reads CASPDRNGNTIYF. In nucleotides, the CDR3 is TGTGCCAGCCCTGACAGAAATGGAAACACCATATATTTT. The full variable domain, its missing parts supplied by reference TRBV28 and TRBJ1-3, is DVKVTQSSRYLVKRTGEKVFLECVQDMDHENMFWYRQDPGLGLRLIYFSYDVKMKEKGDIPEGYSVSREKKERFSLILESASTNQTSMYLCASPDRNGNTIYFGEGSWLTVV.